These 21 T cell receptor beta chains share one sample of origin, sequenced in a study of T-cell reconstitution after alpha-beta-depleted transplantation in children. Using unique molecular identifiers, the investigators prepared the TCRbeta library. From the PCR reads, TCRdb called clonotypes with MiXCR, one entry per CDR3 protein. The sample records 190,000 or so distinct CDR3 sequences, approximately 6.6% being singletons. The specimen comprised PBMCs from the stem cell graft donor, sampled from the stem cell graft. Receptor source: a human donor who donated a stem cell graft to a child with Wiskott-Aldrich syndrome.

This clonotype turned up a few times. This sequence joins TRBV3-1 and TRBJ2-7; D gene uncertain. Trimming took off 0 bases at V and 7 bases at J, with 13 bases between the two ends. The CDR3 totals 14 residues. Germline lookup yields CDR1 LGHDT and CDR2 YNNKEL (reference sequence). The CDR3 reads CASSQELGLGEQYF. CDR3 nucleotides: TGTGCCAGCAGCCAAGAGCTGGGCCTCGGTGAGCAGTACTTC.

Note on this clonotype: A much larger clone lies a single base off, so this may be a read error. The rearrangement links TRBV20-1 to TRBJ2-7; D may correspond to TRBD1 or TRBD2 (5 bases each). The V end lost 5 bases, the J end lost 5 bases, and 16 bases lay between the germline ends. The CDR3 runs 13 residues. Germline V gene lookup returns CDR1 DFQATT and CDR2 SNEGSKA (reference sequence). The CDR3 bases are TGCAGTGCTGGAGGACCCGTAGGGGACGAGCAGTACTTC. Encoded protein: CSAGGPVGDEQYF.

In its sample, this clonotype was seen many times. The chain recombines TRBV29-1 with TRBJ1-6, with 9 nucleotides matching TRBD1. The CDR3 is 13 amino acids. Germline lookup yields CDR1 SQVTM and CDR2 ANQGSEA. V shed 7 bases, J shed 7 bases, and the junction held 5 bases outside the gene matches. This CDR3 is CSARQGGNSPLHF. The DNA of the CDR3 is TGCAGCGCGCGACAGGGGGGGAATTCACCCCTCCACTTT.

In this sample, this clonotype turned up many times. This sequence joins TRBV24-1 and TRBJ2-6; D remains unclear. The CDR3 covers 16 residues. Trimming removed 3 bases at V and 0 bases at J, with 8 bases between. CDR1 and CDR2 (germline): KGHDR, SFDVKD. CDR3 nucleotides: TGTGCCACCAGTGATCCGACTCCCTCTGGGGCCAACGTCCTGACTTTC. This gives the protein CATSDPTPSGANVLTF.

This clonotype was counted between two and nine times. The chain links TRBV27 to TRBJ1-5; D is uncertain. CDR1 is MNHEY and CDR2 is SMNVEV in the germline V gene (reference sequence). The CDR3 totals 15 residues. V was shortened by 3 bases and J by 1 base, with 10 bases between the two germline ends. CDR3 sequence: CASSFYGISNQPQHF. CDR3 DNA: TGTGCCAGCAGTTTCTACGGTATCAGCAATCAGCCCCAGCATTTT.

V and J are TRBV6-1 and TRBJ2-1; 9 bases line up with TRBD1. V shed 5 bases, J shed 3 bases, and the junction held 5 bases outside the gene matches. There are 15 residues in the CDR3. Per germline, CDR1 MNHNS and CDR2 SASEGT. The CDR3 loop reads CASSLDRGDYNEQFF. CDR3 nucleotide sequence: TGTGCCAGCAGTCTGGACAGGGGAGACTACAATGAGCAGTTCTTC.

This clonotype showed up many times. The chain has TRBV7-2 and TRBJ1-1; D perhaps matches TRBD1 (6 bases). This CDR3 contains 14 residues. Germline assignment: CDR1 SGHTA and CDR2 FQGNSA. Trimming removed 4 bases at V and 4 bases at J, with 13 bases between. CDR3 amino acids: CASSSQGFGTEAFF. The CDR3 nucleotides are TGTGCCAGCAGCTCCCAGGGGTTCGGCACTGAAGCTTTCTTT.

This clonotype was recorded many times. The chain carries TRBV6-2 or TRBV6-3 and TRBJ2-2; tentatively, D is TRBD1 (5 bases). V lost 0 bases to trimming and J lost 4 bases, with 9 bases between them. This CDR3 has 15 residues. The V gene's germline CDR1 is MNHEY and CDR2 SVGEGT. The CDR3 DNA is TGTGCCAGCAGTTACTCAGTGGGGCTCACCGGGGAGCTGTTTTTT. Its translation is CASSYSVGLTGELFF.

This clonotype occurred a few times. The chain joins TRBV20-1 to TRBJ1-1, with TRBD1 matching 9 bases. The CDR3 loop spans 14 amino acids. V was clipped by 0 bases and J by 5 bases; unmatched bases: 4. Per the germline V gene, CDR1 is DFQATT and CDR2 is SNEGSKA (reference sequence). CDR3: CSAREQGAGTEAFF. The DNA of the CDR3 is TGCAGTGCTAGAGAACAGGGGGCCGGGACTGAAGCTTTCTTT.

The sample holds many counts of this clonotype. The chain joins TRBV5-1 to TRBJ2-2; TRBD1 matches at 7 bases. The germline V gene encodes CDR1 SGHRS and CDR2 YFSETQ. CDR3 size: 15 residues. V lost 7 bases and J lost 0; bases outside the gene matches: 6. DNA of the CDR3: TGCGCCAGCGGAGAGGGGGCAGCGAACACCGGGGAGCTGTTTTTT. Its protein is CASGEGAANTGELFF.

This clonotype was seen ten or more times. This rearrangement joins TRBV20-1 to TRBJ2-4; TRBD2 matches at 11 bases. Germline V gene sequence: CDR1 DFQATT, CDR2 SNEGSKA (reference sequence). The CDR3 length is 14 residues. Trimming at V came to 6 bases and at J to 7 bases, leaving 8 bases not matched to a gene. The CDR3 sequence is CSAATSGSPNIQYF. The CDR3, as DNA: TGCAGTGCCGCAACTAGCGGGAGTCCGAACATTCAGTACTTC.

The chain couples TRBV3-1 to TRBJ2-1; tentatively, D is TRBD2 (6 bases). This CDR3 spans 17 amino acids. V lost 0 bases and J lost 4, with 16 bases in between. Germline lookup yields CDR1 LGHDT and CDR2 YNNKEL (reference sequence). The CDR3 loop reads CASSQDGGLPVYNEQFF. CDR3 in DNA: TGTGCCAGCAGCCAAGATGGGGGACTCCCCGTATACAATGAGCAGTTCTTC.

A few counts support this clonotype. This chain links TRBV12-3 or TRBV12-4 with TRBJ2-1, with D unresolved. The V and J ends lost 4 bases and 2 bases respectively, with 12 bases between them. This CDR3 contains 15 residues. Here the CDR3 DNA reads TGTGCCAGCAGTTCCAACGACGTACCCTACAATGAGCAGTTCTTC. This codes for CASSSNDVPYNEQFF.

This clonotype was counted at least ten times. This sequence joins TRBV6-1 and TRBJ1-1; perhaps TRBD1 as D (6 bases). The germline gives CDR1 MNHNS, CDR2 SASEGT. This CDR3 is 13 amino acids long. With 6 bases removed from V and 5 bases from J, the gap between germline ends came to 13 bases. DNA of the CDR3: TGTGCCAGCAGCATACGGGGGGCGACTGAAGCTTTCTTT. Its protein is CASSIRGATEAFF.

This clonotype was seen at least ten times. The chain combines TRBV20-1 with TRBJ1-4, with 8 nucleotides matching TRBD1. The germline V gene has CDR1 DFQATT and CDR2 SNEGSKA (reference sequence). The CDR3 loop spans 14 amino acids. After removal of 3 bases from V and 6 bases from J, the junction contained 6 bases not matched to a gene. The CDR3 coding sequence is TGCAGTGCTAGTTGGCAGGGGGCGGATGAAAAACTGTTTTTT. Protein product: CSASWQGADEKLFF.

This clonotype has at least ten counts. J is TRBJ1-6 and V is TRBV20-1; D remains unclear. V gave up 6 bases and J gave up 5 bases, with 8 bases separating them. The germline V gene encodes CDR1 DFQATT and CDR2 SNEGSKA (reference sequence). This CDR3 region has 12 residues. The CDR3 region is CSANKNNSPLHF. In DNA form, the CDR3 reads TGCAGTGCCAACAAGAATAATTCACCCCTCCACTTT.

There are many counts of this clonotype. The CDR3 DNA reads TGCGCCAGCAGCCTACGAATAAGGGTCAAAGCGGACAGTCCCCCCTACGAGCAGTACTTC. Its protein product is CASSLRIRVKADSPPYEQYF. V and J are TRBV5-1 and TRBJ2-7; possibly TRBD1 for D (6 bases). CDR3 length: 20 residues. Trimming took 4 bases from V and 2 from J, leaving 31 bases between them. Germline-derived CDR1 and CDR2 are SGHRS and YFSETQ.

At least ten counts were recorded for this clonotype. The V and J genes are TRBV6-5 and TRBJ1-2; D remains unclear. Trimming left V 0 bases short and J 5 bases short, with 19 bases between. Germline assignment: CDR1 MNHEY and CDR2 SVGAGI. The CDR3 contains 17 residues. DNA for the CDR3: TGTGCCAGCAGTTACTCGATAGTCTACCCTGGGCGGTATGGCTACACCTTC. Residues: CASSYSIVYPGRYGYTF.

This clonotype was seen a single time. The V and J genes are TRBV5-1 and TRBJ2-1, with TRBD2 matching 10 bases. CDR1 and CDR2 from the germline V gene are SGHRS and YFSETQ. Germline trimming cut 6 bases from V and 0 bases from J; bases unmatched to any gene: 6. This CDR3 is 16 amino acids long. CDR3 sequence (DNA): TGCGCCAGCATGACCTCTAGCGGGAGCTCCTACAATGAGCAGTTCTTC. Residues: CASMTSSGSSYNEQFF.

The CDR3 loop reads CASRSAPGVAPADTQYF. The CDR3 nucleotides are TGTGCCAGCAGGTCCGCCCCCGGGGTCGCCCCGGCAGATACGCAGTATTTT. The chain has TRBV27 and TRBJ2-3, with D tentatively TRBD2 (5 bases). V was clipped by 6 bases and J by 4 bases, with 23 bases between them. This CDR3 region has 17 residues. Germline CDR1 is MNHEY and CDR2 is SMNVEV (reference sequence).

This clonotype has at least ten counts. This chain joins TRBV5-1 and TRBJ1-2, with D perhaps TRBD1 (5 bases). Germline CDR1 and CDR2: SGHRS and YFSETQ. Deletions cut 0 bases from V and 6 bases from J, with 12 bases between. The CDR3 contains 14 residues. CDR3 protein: CASSLDGGIDGYTF. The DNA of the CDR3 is TGCGCCAGCAGCTTGGATGGGGGGATCGATGGCTACACCTTC.